These 31 T cell receptor beta chains were sequenced from one sample in a study of regulatory T cells in long-lasting Graves disease. Time point of the sample: persistent/refractory GD, antithyroid drugs over 5 years with positive TRAb. Construction of the TCR library relied on RNA isolated from PBMCs. According to the study, TCR beta libraries were built with iRepertoire HTBI primers and CDR3-region Arm-PCR. TCRdb analysed the multiplex PCR reads with MiXCR anew, one entry per CDR3 protein. The sample shows about 470,000 distinct CDR3 sequences, around 21% of them seen only once. The sequences come from peripheral blood mononuclear cells (PBMCs), collected when the disease was refractory, from a patient treated with antithyroid drugs. These receptor sequences come from a female donor with Graves disease.

To note about this clonotype: One end of the junction varies from germline; a read error may be responsible. DNA of the CDR3: TGTGCCAGCAGTGGGTCGAGCGACTACGAGCAGCACTTC. As protein: CASSGSSDYEQHF. This chain connects TRBV6-1 to TRBJ2-7; TRBD2 might be the D (5 bases). The CDR3 covers 13 residues. The V gene's germline CDR1 is MNHNS and CDR2 SASEGT.

V is TRBV19 and J is TRBJ2-2; 7 bases agree with TRBD1. The CDR3 has 15 amino acids. Trimming removed 4 bases from V and 5 bases from J; junction bases left unmatched: 7. The germline V gene has CDR1 LNHDA and CDR2 SQIVND (reference sequence). The CDR3 region has the DNA TGTGCCAGTAGTAATCAGGGGGTTGAGACCGGGGAGCTGTTTTTT. Translation: CASSNQGVETGELFF.

This clonotype was recorded many times. This chain uses TRBV3-1 with TRBJ2-7; no definite D call. Germline V gives CDR1 LGHDT, CDR2 YNNKEL (reference sequence). The CDR3 sequence is 14 residues long. Between the trimmed V and J ends, which lost 1 base and 0 bases, there was a span of 7 bases. In nucleotides, the CDR3 is TGTGCCAGCAGCCAAGCGGGCACCTCCTACGAGCAGTACTTC. Encoded protein: CASSQAGTSYEQYF.

To note about this clonotype: Given a much more abundant clone one base away, this may be a read error. The final CDR3 position lacks the conserved phenylalanine or tryptophan, pointing to a likely read error. This chain joins TRBV24-1 and TRBJ1-2, with D unclear. There are 13 residues in the CDR3. The germline V gene encodes CDR1 KGHDR and CDR2 SFDVKD. Trimming took 3 bases from V and 7 from J, leaving 11 bases between them. The CDR3 DNA reads as TGTGCCACCAGTGATGGGCAGTCGGTTGGCTACACCTCC. Amino acids: CATSDGQSVGYTS.

Points on this clonotype: At one of its ends the junction is not consistent with the germline gene, which may arise from a read error. The rearrangement joins TRBV7-7 to TRBJ2-7; D perhaps matches TRBD1 (6 bases). CDR1 and CDR2 (germline): SSHAT, FNYEAQ (reference sequence). This CDR3 spans 13 amino acids. The CDR3 spells CASSWDQGYEQYF. The DNA for the CDR3 is TGTGCTAGCAGCTGGGATCAGGGGTACGAGCAGTACTTC.

At least ten counts were recorded for this clonotype. The chain couples TRBV5-1 to TRBJ1-2, with D possibly TRBD1 on 5 matching bases. Looked up from germline, CDR1 is SGHRS and CDR2 is YFSETQ. Trimming took 0 bases from V and 2 from J, leaving 8 bases between them. The CDR3 has 14 amino acids. CDR3 in amino acids: CASSLDDSNYGYTF. The CDR3 DNA reads as TGCGCCAGCAGCTTGGACGACAGCAACTATGGCTACACCTTC.

The chain uses TRBV12-3 or TRBV12-4 and TRBJ1-5; TRBD1 is a possible D gene (6 bases). The CDR3 runs to 16 residues. The V and J ends lost 5 bases and 2 bases respectively, with 16 bases between them. CDR3 in amino acids: CASSLPRGPGNQPQHF. CDR3 nucleotides: TGTGCCAGCAGTCTCCCCAGGGGACCGGGCAATCAGCCCCAGCATTTT.

This clonotype appeared a few times. The rearrangement uses TRBV7-9 and TRBJ2-5; D is possibly TRBD2 (5 bases). The CDR3 sequence is 14 residues long. V was clipped by 3 bases and J by 4 bases, with 12 bases between them. Germline CDR1 and CDR2: SEHNR and FQNEAQ (reference sequence). The DNA for the CDR3 is TGTGCCAGCAGCTTTGAGGGAGAGGTAGAGACCCAGTACTTC. Translated, it gives CASSFEGEVETQYF.

This chain joins TRBV4-3 and TRBJ2-7; D might be TRBD1 (5 bases). CDR3 length equals 16 residues. V dropped 0 bases and J dropped 3 bases, with 15 bases sitting between them. Germline lookup yields CDR1 LGHNA and CDR2 YSLEER. CDR3 region: CASSQERAGSGYEQYF. CDR3 DNA: TGCGCCAGCAGCCAAGAGCGCGCAGGGTCTGGCTACGAGCAGTACTTC.

CDR3 protein: CASSPSPGANTGELFF. The CDR3 DNA reads as TGTGCCAGCAGCCCCTCCCCCGGCGCGAACACCGGGGAGCTGTTTTTT. The chain has TRBV5-6 and TRBJ2-2; D is unclear. The CDR3 extends over 16 amino acids. V lost 4 bases to trimming and J lost 0 bases, with 13 bases between them. The germline V gene encodes CDR1 SGHDT and CDR2 YYEEEE.

The chain carries TRBV7-9 and TRBJ1-1, with 10 bases identical to TRBD1. The V gene's germline CDR1 is SEHNR and CDR2 FQNEAQ (reference sequence). V was clipped by 6 bases and J by 3 bases; unmatched bases: 4. This CDR3 has 14 amino acids. The CDR3, as DNA: TGTGCCAGCAGGTGGACAGGGGGAGACACTGAAGCTTTCTTT. This sequence encodes CASRWTGGDTEAFF.

This clonotype was observed at least ten times. The gene calls are TRBV28 and TRBJ1-1; D not certain. With 7 bases removed from V and 0 bases from J, the gap between germline ends came to 9 bases. The CDR3 covers 13 residues. Germline values: CDR1 MDHEN, CDR2 SYDVKM. The CDR3 spells CASTGSLNTEAFF. CDR3 nucleotide sequence: TGTGCCAGCACAGGTAGCCTGAACACTGAAGCTTTCTTT.

This clonotype came up a few times. The J gene is TRBJ2-7, the V gene TRBV19; TRBD2 agrees at 7 bases. In germline, CDR1 is LNHDA, CDR2 SQIVND (reference sequence). V lost 10 bases, J lost 2 bases, and 14 bases stayed unmatched. The CDR3 loop spans 15 amino acids. CDR3 nucleotides: TGTGCCACCAGGCCCTCTAGCGGCAACCCCTACGAGCAGTACTTC. Residues: CATRPSSGNPYEQYF.

In its sample, this clonotype was seen many times. Written as DNA, the CDR3 is TGTGCCAGCAGTTTCGGGACATACTACGAGCAGTACTTC. It is translated as CASSFGTYYEQYF. The J gene is TRBJ2-7, the V gene TRBV6-2 or TRBV6-3, with a possible D match to TRBD1 (6 bases). V dropped 4 bases and J dropped 3 bases, with 10 bases sitting between them. Germline CDR1 MNHEY, CDR2 SVGEGT. This CDR3 comprises 13 residues.

The chain recombines TRBV15 with TRBJ2-2; unclear D gene. Trimming shortened V by 5 bases and J by 7 bases, and 11 bases separated the two germline ends. CDR1 LNHNV and CDR2 YYDKDF come from the germline V gene (reference sequence). The CDR3 length is 13 residues. The CDR3 region is CATSPVFSGELFF. The CDR3 nucleotides are TGTGCCACCAGCCCGGTGTTTAGCGGGGAGCTGTTTTTT. Complete variable domain (other parts from reference TRBV15 and TRBJ2-2): DAMVIQNPRYQVTQFGKPVTLSCSQTLNHNVMYWYQQKSSQAPKLLFHYYDKDFNNEADTPDNFQSRRPNTSFCFLDIRSPGLGDTAMYLCATSPVFSGELFFGEGSRLTVL.

This rearrangement joins TRBV11-2 to TRBJ2-7; a possible D gene is TRBD2 (5 bases). Between the trimmed V and J ends, which lost 3 bases and 7 bases, there was a span of 16 bases. The CDR3 is 14 residues long. Germline assignment: CDR1 SGHAT and CDR2 FQNNGV. CDR3 nucleotides: TGTGCCAGCAGCTTCGACCGTGATCCGGGGGAGCAGTACTTC. Translation: CASSFDRDPGEQYF.

The chain uses TRBV11-2 and TRBJ2-5; D is perhaps TRBD1 (6 bases). The CDR3 runs 15 residues. The germline V gene encodes CDR1 SGHAT and CDR2 FQNNGV. V lost 1 base and J lost 5, with 14 bases in between. CDR3: CASSLGGGAGETQYF. CDR3 DNA: TGTGCCAGCAGCTTAGGAGGGGGAGCCGGGGAGACCCAGTACTTC.

This chain connects TRBV6-1 to TRBJ2-7, with 9 nucleotides matching TRBD1. The CDR3 extends over 15 amino acids. V lost 6 bases to trimming and J lost 5 bases; unmatched junction nucleotides: 11. CDR1 MNHNS and CDR2 SASEGT come from the germline V gene. The CDR3 coding sequence is TGTGCCAGCAGCCGCGATCCGGGACAGGGCCACGAGCAGTACTTC. It encodes CASSRDPGQGHEQYF.

V gene TRBV29-1 combines with J gene TRBJ2-2, with 9 bases matching TRBD1. The CDR3 spans 13 residues. With V trimmed by 6 bases and J by 6 bases, 5 bases remained unmatched. The germline V gene encodes CDR1 SQVTM and CDR2 ANQGSEA. The chain's CDR3 is CSVAGQGAGELFF. The CDR3 DNA follows: TGCAGCGTAGCGGGACAGGGCGCCGGGGAGCTGTTTTTT.

This chain joins TRBV14 and TRBJ2-7; TRBD1 or TRBD2 may be the D gene (7 bases each). The germline CDR1 and CDR2 sequences are SGHDN and FVKESK. The V end was cut by 2 bases, the J end by 1 base, with 15 bases between. CDR3 length equals 16 residues. The CDR3 is CASSQREGATSYEQYF. CDR3 in DNA: TGTGCCAGCAGCCAAAGGGAGGGGGCGACGTCCTACGAGCAGTACTTC. The variable domain in full, with the rest retrieved from reference TRBV14 and TRBJ2-7, is EAGVTQFPSHSVIEKGQTVTLRCDPISGHDNLYWYRRVMGKEIKFLLHFVKESKQDESGMPNNRFLAERTGGTYSTLKVQPAELEDSGVYFCASSQREGATSYEQYFGPGTRLTVT.

This clonotype appeared a few times. V gene TRBV4-1 combines with J gene TRBJ2-2, with 11 bases matching TRBD2. The CDR3 runs 15 residues. The junction had 1 base not matched to a gene; V was cut back by 1 base and J by 6 bases. CDR1 is MGHRA, CDR2 YSYEKL, per germline. The CDR3 sequence: CASSQVLAGAGELFF. The CDR3 nucleotides read TGCGCCAGCAGCCAAGTACTAGCGGGAGCCGGGGAGCTGTTTTTT.

Concerning this clonotype: This could be a read error, since a much larger clone is one nucleotide away. The V gene is TRBV27, the J gene TRBJ2-7; TRBD2 matches 9 bases. Per the germline V gene, CDR1 is MNHEY and CDR2 is SMNVEV (reference sequence). The CDR3 contains 15 residues. CDR3 bases: TGTGCCAGCAGTTTAGGCGGGAGGGCGGGAGACGAGCGGTACTTC. Protein: CASSLGGRAGDERYF.

V gene TRBV27 combines with J gene TRBJ2-2; 7 bases agree with TRBD1. The germline V gene has CDR1 MNHEY and CDR2 SMNVEV (reference sequence). This CDR3 has 15 amino acids. The trim removed 8 bases at V and 3 bases at J, leaving 9 bases unmatched. CDR3 DNA: TGTGCCAGCCAGATATACAGGGGCCACACCGGGGAGCTGTTTTTT. As protein: CASQIYRGHTGELFF.

This clonotype was seen many times. The V and J genes are TRBV30 and TRBJ2-5; D not certain. Per germline, CDR1 GTSNPN and CDR2 SVGIG (reference sequence). Trimming took 4 bases from V and 1 from J, leaving 10 bases between them. The CDR3 totals 13 residues. CDR3 sequence: CAWNGLSQETQYF. CDR3 in DNA: TGTGCCTGGAACGGGCTATCCCAAGAGACCCAGTACTTC.

At least ten counts were recorded for this clonotype. CDR3 bases: TGTGCCAGCAGCGACAGGGGGGAGAATCAGCCCCAGCATTTT. This translates into CASSDRGENQPQHF. This chain connects TRBV28 to TRBJ1-5; TRBD1 matches at 9 bases. Germline assignment: CDR1 MDHEN and CDR2 SYDVKM. The J segment lost 4 bases and the V segment lost 6 bases, leaving 4 bases of the junction unmatched. CDR3 length: 14 residues.

There are many counts of this clonotype. The chain joins TRBV6-1 to TRBJ1-2; D gene unclear. This CDR3 is 10 amino acids long. CDR1 is MNHNS, CDR2 SASEGT, per germline. Trimming removed 5 bases at V and 13 bases at J, with 11 bases between. CDR3 bases: TGTGCCAGCAGTCCCCCTCGAGGCACCTTC. As protein: CASSPPRGTF.

This clonotype occurred a few times. The V and J genes are TRBV6-2 or TRBV6-3 and TRBJ1-3; possibly TRBD1 for D (5 bases). The germline V and J ends were trimmed by 2 bases and 0 bases, with 17 bases remaining between them. Germline CDR1 is MNHEY and CDR2 is SVGEGT. CDR3 length: 18 residues. Written as DNA, the CDR3 is TGTGCCAGCAGTTACGCTCTCCCCACAGGCACCTCTGGAAACACCATATATTTT. It is translated as CASSYALPTGTSGNTIYF.

This clonotype has a count of ten or more. This chain uses TRBV28 with TRBJ2-7; D remains unclear. Trimming stripped 3 bases from V and 4 bases from J, with 10 bases between. This CDR3 has 13 residues. Germline V gene lookup returns CDR1 MDHEN and CDR2 SYDVKM. The CDR3 coding sequence is TGTGCCAGCAGTTTGAGGTTCCGGTACGAGCAGTACTTC. Translated: CASSLRFRYEQYF.

This clonotype was recorded many times. The chain combines TRBV7-9 with TRBJ2-7; no definite D call. Trimming pared 0 bases from V and 7 bases from J, leaving 13 bases between. CDR3 size: 14 residues. CDR1 and CDR2 from the germline V gene are SEHNR and FQNEAQ (reference sequence). The CDR3, as DNA: TGTGCCAGCAGCTTAGCCATGTGGCTACAAGAGCAGTACTTC. It is translated as CASSLAMWLQEQYF.

This clonotype was found a few times. This chain joins TRBV7-2 and TRBJ2-2; TRBD1 aligns across 10 bases. The germline V gene has CDR1 SGHTA and CDR2 FQGNSA. J gave up 7 bases and V 4 bases, and 3 bases lay outside the gene matches. The CDR3 is made up of 14 amino acids. The CDR3 DNA reads as TGTGCCAGCAGCTATCGGGACAGGGGCGGGGAGCTGTTTTTT. This codes for CASSYRDRGGELFF.

This clonotype was counted ten times or more. This CDR3 is CSADFAWEQETQYF. CDR3 sequence (DNA): TGCAGTGCTGACTTCGCTTGGGAACAAGAGACCCAGTACTTC. V is TRBV20-1 and J is TRBJ2-5; D uncertain. This CDR3 has 14 residues. Germline V gene lookup returns CDR1 DFQATT and CDR2 SNEGSKA (reference sequence). The V and J ends lost 5 bases and 2 bases respectively, with 15 bases between them.